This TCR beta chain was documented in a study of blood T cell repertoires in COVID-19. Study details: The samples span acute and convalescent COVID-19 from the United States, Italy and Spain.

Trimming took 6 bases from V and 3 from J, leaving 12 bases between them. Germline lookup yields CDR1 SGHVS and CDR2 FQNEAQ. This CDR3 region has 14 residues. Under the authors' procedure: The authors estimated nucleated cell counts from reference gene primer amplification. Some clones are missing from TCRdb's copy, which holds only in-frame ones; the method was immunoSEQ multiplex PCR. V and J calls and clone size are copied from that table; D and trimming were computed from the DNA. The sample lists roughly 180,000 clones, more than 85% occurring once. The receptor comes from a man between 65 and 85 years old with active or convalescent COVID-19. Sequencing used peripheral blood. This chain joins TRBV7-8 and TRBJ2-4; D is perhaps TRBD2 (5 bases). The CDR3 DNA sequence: TGTGCCAGCAGGGACGGGGTTGGCAAAAACATTCAGTACTTC. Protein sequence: CASRDGVGKNIQYF.